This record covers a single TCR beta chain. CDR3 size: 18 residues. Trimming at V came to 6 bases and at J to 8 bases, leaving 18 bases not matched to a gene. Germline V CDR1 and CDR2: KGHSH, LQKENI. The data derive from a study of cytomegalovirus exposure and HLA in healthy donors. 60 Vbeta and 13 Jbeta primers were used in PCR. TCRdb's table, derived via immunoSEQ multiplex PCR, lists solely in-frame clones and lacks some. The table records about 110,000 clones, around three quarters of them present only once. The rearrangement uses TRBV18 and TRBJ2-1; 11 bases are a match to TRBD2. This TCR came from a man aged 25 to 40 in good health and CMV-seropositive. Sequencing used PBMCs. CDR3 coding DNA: TGTGCCAGCTCCCCTACGGGACTAGCGGACTACTACGGGGATGAGCAGTTCTTC. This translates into CASSPTGLADYYGDEQFF.